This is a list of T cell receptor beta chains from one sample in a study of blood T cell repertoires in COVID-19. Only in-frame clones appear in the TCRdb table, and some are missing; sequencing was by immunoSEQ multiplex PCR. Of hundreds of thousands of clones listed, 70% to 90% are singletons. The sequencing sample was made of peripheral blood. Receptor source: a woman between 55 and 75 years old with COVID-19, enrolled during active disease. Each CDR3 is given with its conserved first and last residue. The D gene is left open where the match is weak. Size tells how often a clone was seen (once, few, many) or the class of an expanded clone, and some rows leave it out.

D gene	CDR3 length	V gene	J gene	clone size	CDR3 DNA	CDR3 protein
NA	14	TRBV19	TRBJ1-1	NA	TGTGCCAGTAGCAAGGGGTCTCAGAACACTGAAGCTTTCTTT	CASSKGSQNTEAFF
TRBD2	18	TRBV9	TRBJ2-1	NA	TGTGCCAGCAGCGTACGTTCTCGGCGACTAGCAGACTACAATGAGCAGTTCTTC	CASSVRSRRLADYNEQFF
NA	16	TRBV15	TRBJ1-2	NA	TGTGCCACCAGCAGAGATCATGGGGGGGAAAGCTATGGCTACACCTTC	CATSRDHGGESYGYTF
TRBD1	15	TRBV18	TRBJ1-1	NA	TGTGCCAGCTCACTACAGACAGGGGGTATTGCTGAAGCTTTCTTT	CASSLQTGGIAEAFF
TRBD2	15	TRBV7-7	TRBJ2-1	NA	TGTGCCAGCAGCTTACTAGCGGGGGCTTACAATGAGCAGTTCTTC	CASSLLAGAYNEQFF
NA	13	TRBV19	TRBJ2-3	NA	TGTGCCAGTAGAGTACCGGGAACAGATACGCAGTATTTT	CASRVPGTDTQYF
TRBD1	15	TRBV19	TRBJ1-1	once	TGTGCCAGTAGTCCCCTCAGGGGGCGTGTAGCTGAAGCTTTCTTT	CASSPLRGRVAEAFF
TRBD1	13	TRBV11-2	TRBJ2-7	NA	TGTGCCAGCAGCCCGGACAGGGGTTACGAGCAGTACTTC	CASSPDRGYEQYF
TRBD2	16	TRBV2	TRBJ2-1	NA	TGTGCCAGCAAAACGGGACTACGCCTTCCCCGCAATGAGCAGTTCTTC	CASKTGLRLPRNEQFF
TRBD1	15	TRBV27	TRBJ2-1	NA	TGTGCCAGCAGTTTGGGACAGGTACCTTACAATGAGCAGTTCTTC	CASSLGQVPYNEQFF
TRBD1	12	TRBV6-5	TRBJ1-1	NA	TGTGCCAGCAGTTTCGACAGGGGGCGAACTTTCTTT	CASSFDRGRTFF
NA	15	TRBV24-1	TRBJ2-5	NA	TGTGCCACCAGTGATAGCCAGGGGGGTGGAGAGACCCAGTACTTC	CATSDSQGGGETQYF